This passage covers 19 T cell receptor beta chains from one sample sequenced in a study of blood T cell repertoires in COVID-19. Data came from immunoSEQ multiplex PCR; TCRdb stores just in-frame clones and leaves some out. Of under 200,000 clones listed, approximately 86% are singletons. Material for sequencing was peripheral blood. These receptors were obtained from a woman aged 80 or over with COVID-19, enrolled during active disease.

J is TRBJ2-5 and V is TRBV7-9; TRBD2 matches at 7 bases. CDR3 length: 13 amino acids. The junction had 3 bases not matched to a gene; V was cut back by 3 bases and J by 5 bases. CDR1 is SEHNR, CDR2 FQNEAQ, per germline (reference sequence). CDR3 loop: CASSFGLGETQYF. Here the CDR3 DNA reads TGTGCCAGCAGCTTTGGACTAGGGGAGACCCAGTACTTC. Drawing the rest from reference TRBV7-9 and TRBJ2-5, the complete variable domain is DTGVSQNPRHKITKRGQNVTFRCDPISEHNRLYWYRQTLGQGPEFLTYFQNEAQLEKSRLLSDRFSAERPKGSFSTLEIQRTEQGDSAMYLCASSFGLGETQYFGPGTRLLVL.

The CDR3 reads CASSLGGQGREKLFF. The CDR3 region has the DNA TGCGCCAGCAGCTTAGGGGGACAGGGACGTGAAAAACTGTTTTTT. The V call is TRBV5-1, the J call TRBJ1-4, with 9 bases lining up with TRBD1. The germline V gene encodes CDR1 SGHRS and CDR2 YFSETQ. The CDR3 runs 15 residues. The V gene end was trimmed by 2 bases and the J gene end by 7 bases; junction bases not matched to a gene: 6. The full variable domain, its missing parts supplied by reference TRBV5-1 and TRBJ1-4, is KAGVTQTPRYLIKTRGQQVTLSCSPISGHRSVSWYQQTPGQGLQFLFEYFSETQRNKGNFPGRFSGRQFSNSRSEMNVSTLELGDSALYLCASSLGGQGREKLFFGSGTQLSVL.

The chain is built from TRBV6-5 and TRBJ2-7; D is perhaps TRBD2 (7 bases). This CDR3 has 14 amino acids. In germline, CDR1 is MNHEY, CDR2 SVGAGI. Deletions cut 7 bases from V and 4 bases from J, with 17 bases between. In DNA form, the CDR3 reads TGTGCCAGCACTGGAGGGGGGGTCGGATACGAGCAGTACTTC. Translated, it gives CASTGGGVGYEQYF.

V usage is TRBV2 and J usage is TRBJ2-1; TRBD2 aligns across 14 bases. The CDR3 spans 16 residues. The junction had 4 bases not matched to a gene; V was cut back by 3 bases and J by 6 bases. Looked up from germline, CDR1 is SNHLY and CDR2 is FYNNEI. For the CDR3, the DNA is TGTGCCAGCAGTGACCCGGGACTAGCGGGAGTCAATGAGCAGTTCTTC. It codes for CASSDPGLAGVNEQFF.

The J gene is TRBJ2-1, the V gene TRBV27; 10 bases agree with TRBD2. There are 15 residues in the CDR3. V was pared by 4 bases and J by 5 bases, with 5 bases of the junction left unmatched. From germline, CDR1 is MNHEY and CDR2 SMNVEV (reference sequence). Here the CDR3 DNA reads TGTGCCAGCAGTTATTTCACTAGCGGGGACAATGAGCAGTTCTTC. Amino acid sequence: CASSYFTSGDNEQFF.

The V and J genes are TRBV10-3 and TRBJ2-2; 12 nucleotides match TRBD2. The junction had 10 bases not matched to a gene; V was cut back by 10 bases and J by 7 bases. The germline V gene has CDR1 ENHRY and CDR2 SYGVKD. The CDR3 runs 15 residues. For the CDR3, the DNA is TGTGCCAGCTCTCTAGCGGGAGGGCTAGACGGGGAGCTGTTTTTT. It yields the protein CASSLAGGLDGELFF.

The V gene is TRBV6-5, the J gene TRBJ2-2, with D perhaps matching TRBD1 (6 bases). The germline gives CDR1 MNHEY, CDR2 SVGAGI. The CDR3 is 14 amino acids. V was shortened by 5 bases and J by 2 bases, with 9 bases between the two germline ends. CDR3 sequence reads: CASSKTGNTGELFF. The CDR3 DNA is TGTGCCAGCAGTAAGACAGGCAACACCGGGGAGCTGTTTTTT.

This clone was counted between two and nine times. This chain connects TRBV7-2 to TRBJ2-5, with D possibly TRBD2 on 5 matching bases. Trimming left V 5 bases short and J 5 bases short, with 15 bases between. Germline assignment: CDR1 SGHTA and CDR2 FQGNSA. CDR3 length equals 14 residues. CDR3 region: CASSPPGLAETQYF. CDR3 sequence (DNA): TGTGCCAGCAGCCCCCCGGGGTTGGCGGAGACCCAGTACTTC.

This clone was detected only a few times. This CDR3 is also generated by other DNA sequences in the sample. The CDR3 spells CASSPGVQETQYF. DNA of the CDR3: TGTGCCAGCAGTCCGGGGGTTCAAGAGACCCAGTACTTC. V is TRBV6-5 and J is TRBJ2-5; D is possibly TRBD2 (6 bases). The CDR3 contains 13 residues. Per germline, CDR1 MNHEY and CDR2 SVGAGI. The germline V and J ends were trimmed by 5 bases and 2 bases, with 9 bases remaining between them.

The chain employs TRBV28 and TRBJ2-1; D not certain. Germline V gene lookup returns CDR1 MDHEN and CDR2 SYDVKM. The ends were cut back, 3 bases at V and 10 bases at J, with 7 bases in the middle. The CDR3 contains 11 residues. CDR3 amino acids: CASSFGPEQFF. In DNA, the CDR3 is TGTGCCAGCAGTTTTGGCCCCGAGCAGTTCTTC.

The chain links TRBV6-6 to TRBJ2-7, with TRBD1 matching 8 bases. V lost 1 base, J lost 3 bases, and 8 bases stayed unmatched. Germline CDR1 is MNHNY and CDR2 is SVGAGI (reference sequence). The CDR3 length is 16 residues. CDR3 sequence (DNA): TGTGCCAGCAGTTACTACTCGCAGGGGGCCGGCTACGAGCAGTACTTC. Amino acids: CASSYYSQGAGYEQYF.

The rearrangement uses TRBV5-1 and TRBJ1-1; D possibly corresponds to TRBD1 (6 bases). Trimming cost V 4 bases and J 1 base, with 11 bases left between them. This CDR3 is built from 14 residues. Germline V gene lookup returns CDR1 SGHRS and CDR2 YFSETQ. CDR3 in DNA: TGCGCCAGCAGCCCAGGGGTCCAGAACACTGAAGCTTTCTTT. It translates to CASSPGVQNTEAFF.

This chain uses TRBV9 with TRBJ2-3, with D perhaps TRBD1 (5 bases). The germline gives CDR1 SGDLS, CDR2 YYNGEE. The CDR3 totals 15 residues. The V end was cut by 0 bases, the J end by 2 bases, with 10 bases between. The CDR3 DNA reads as TGTGCCAGCAGCGTAGCAGGGTCCCTCACAGATACGCAGTATTTT. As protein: CASSVAGSLTDTQYF.

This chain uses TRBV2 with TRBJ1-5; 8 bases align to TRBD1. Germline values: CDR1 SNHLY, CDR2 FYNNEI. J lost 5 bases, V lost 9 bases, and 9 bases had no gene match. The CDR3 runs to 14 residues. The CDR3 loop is CASTQGASYQPQHF. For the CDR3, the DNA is TGTGCCAGTACGCAGGGGGCAAGCTATCAGCCCCAGCATTTT.

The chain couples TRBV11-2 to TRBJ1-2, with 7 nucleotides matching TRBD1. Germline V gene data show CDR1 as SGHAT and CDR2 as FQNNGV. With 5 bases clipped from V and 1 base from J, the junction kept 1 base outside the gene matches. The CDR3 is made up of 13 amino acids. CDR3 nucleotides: TGTGCCAGCAGCCGGGACAGTAACTATGGCTACACCTTC. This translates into CASSRDSNYGYTF.

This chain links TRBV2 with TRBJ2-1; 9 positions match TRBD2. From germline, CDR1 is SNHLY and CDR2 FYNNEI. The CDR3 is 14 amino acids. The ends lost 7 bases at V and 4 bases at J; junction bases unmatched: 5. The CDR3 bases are TGTGCCAGCAACGGCGGGAGGGCTTACAATGAGCAGTTCTTC. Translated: CASNGGRAYNEQFF. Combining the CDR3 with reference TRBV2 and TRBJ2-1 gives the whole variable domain EPEVTQTPSHQVTQMGQEVILRCVPISNHLYFYWYRQILGQKVEFLVSFYNNEISEKSEIFDDQFSVERPDGSNFTLKIRSTKLEDSAMYFCASNGGRAYNEQFFGPGTRLTVL.

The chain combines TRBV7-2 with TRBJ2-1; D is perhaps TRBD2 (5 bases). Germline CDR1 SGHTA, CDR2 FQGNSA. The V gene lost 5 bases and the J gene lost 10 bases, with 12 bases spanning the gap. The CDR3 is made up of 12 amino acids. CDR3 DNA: TGTGCCAGCAGCACCCTAGGACTCGAGCAGTTCTTC. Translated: CASSTLGLEQFF.

The CDR3 loop reads CASSLAGDLGSPLHF. CDR3 nucleotide sequence: TGTGCCAGCAGCTTAGCCGGGGATTTAGGTTCACCCCTCCACTTT. The chain carries TRBV7-9 and TRBJ1-6; D remains ambiguous. The germline V and J ends were trimmed by 0 bases and 9 bases, with 12 bases remaining between them. This CDR3 comprises 15 residues. Germline CDR1 reads SEHNR; CDR2 reads FQNEAQ (reference sequence).

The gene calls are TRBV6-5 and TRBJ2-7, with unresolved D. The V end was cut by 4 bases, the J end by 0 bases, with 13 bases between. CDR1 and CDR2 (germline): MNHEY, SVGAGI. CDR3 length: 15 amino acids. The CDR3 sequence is CASSSSHGGSYEQYF. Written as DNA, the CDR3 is TGTGCCAGCAGTTCGAGTCATGGCGGCTCCTACGAGCAGTACTTC.